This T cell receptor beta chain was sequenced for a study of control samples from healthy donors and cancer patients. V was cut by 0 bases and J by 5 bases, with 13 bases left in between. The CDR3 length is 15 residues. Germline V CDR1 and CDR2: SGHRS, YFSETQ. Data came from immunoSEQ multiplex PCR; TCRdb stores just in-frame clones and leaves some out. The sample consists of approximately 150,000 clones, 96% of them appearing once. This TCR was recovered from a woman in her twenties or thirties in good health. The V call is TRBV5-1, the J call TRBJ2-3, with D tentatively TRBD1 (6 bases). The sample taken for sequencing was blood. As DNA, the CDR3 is TGCGCCAGCAGCTTGGCCCTGGGGGCCGGAGATACGCAGTATTTT. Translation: CASSLALGAGDTQYF.